Following are 17 T cell receptor beta chains from one sample sequenced in a study of cytomegalovirus exposure and HLA in healthy donors. The PCR used 60 Vbeta and 13 Jbeta primers. Produced via immunoSEQ multiplex PCR; TCRdb's table is partial and in-frame only. The sample has 150,000 to 160,000 clones; less than 85% are singletons. The sequencing input was PBMCs. Source of these receptors: a woman aged 45-65 years in good health and CMV-seropositive.

V usage is TRBV6-5 and J usage is TRBJ1-2, with D perhaps matching TRBD1 (5 bases). The V end was cut by 2 bases, the J end by 3 bases, with 7 bases between. The CDR3 has 13 amino acids. The germline V gene encodes CDR1 MNHEY and CDR2 SVGAGI. The CDR3, as DNA: TGTGCCAGCAGTTACGGCAGGGACTATGGCTACACCTTC. Translating gives CASSYGRDYGYTF.

V gene TRBV15 combines with J gene TRBJ1-2; D remains ambiguous. V was shortened by 2 bases and J by 2 bases, with 9 bases between the two germline ends. Per the germline V gene, CDR1 is LNHNV and CDR2 is YYDKDF (reference sequence). This CDR3 has 14 amino acids. In DNA form, the CDR3 reads TGTGCCACCAGCAGAACAACACCCAACTATGGCTACACCTTC. This sequence encodes CATSRTTPNYGYTF.

Only a few counts were recorded for this clone. The chain recombines TRBV7-2 with TRBJ2-3; D call uncertain. CDR1 is SGHTA, CDR2 FQGNSA, per germline. This CDR3 has 14 residues. V was cut by 0 bases and J by 5 bases, with 9 bases left in between. CDR3 in DNA: TGTGCCAGCAGCTTAGCGCTAGTCGGAGATACGCAGTATTTT. Translated: CASSLALVGDTQYF.

V gene TRBV7-2 combines with J gene TRBJ2-1; D not certain. In germline, CDR1 is SGHTA, CDR2 FQGNSA. The CDR3 is 14 amino acids. Deletions cut 4 bases from V and 8 bases from J, with 15 bases between. The CDR3 DNA reads as TGTGCCAGCAGCTCCTCGACGCAGAGCGATGAGCAGTTCTTC. This encodes CASSSSTQSDEQFF.

CDR3 residues: CASSLIDSRGYTF. The CDR3 DNA reads TGTGCCAGCAGCTTAATAGACTCTAGGGGCTACACCTTC. This chain joins TRBV7-9 and TRBJ1-2; D unresolved. The CDR3 is 13 residues long. The V end was cut by 2 bases, the J end by 8 bases, with 12 bases between. From germline, CDR1 is SEHNR and CDR2 FQNEAQ (reference sequence).

DNA of the CDR3: TGTGCCAGCAGTGAAGCATTGTACGGTTACGAGCAGTACTTC. Protein sequence: CASSEALYGYEQYF. This chain links TRBV25-1 with TRBJ2-7, with D unclear. V lost 2 bases and J 4 bases, leaving 12 bases between the germline ends. This CDR3 has 14 residues. Germline CDR1 MGHDK, CDR2 SYGVNS.

This chain uses TRBV30 with TRBJ1-1, with 7 nucleotides matching TRBD1. Germline-derived CDR1 and CDR2 are GTSNPN and SVGIG (reference sequence). CDR3 length equals 11 residues. V shed 2 bases and J 8 bases; nucleotides not matched to a gene: 2. In DNA, the CDR3 is TGTGCCTGGAGTCGGACAGGCGAAGCTTTCTTT. Translation: CAWSRTGEAFF.

V usage is TRBV7-6 and J usage is TRBJ2-7, with D uncertain. The CDR3 contains 14 residues. Per the germline V gene, CDR1 is SGHVS and CDR2 is FNYEAQ. The V gene lost 1 base and the J gene lost 1 base, with 8 bases spanning the gap. The DNA for the CDR3 is TGTGCCAGCAGCTTAGTGCAGGATTCCTACGAGCAGTACTTC. Translating it yields CASSLVQDSYEQYF. Combining the CDR3 with reference TRBV7-6 and TRBJ2-7 gives the whole variable domain GAGVSQSPRYKVTKRGQDVALRCDPISGHVSLYWYRQALGQGPEFLTYFNYEAQQDKSGLPNDRFSAERPEGSISTLTIQRTEQRDSAMYRCASSLVQDSYEQYFGPGTRLTVT.

The rearrangement links TRBV9 to TRBJ2-2; D might be TRBD2 (6 bases). This CDR3 is built from 17 residues. CDR1 SGDLS and CDR2 YYNGEE come from the germline V gene. Trimming left V 4 bases short and J 4 bases short, with 20 bases between. CDR3 residues: CASSPLSGAGSTGELFF. The CDR3 bases are TGTGCCAGCAGCCCGCTATCCGGGGCGGGGTCCACCGGGGAGCTGTTTTTT.

This clone showed up just a few times. The chain joins TRBV9 to TRBJ1-6, with D perhaps matching TRBD1 (5 bases). V lost 0 bases to trimming and J lost 7 bases, with 8 bases between them. The CDR3 totals 14 residues. Germline assignment: CDR1 SGDLS and CDR2 YYNGEE. The DNA of the CDR3 is TGTGCCAGCAGCGTAGAGACAGTAAATTCACCCCTCCACTTT. It codes for CASSVETVNSPLHF.

This chain joins TRBV6-1 and TRBJ2-7; 15 bases line up with TRBD2. The CDR3 runs 19 residues. V trimming: 0 bases; J trimming: 1 base; junction bases outside the gene matches: 7. CDR1 and CDR2 (germline): MNHNS, SASEGT. In nucleotides, the CDR3 is TGTGCCAGCAGTGAAGCAGGGTGGGGACTAGCGGGGGGTTCCTACGAGCAGTACTTC. This sequence encodes CASSEAGWGLAGGSYEQYF.

This clone was observed a few times. The chain employs TRBV7-9 and TRBJ2-1, with 9 bases fitting TRBD1. V was pared by 3 bases and J by 5 bases, with 2 bases of the junction left unmatched. Germline-derived CDR1 and CDR2 are SEHNR and FQNEAQ (reference sequence). The CDR3 sequence is 14 residues long. In DNA, the CDR3 is TGTGCCAGCAGCTTCGACAGGGGGAACAATGAGCAGTTCTTC. This sequence encodes CASSFDRGNNEQFF.

The rearrangement uses TRBV10-3 and TRBJ1-4; no clear D. V was trimmed by 4 bases and J by 8 bases, leaving 8 bases between them. The CDR3 spans 12 residues. CDR1 and CDR2 from the germline V gene are ENHRY and SYGVKD. The CDR3 is CAISAPGEKLFF. Written as DNA, the CDR3 is TGTGCCATCAGTGCCCCCGGGGAAAAACTGTTTTTT.

The chain carries TRBV21-1 and TRBJ2-7; the D call of TRBD2 is as the table states it, not checked on the DNA. TRBV21-1 is designated a pseudogene. CDR3 length equals 14 residues. DNA for the CDR3: TGTGCCAGCAGCAAAGGAGGGTTTGGCTACGAGCAGTACTTC. This gives the protein CASSKGGFGYEQYF.

The chain joins TRBV11-2 to TRBJ2-1; 13 bases map to TRBD2. With V trimmed by 5 bases and J by 4 bases, 14 bases remained unmatched. Germline CDR1 reads SGHAT; CDR2 reads FQNNGV. This CDR3 spans 19 amino acids. CDR3 sequence (DNA): TGTGCCAGCAGCCAAAGACTAGCGGGGGGCCAACAGCCTTACAATGAGCAGTTCTTC. Its translation is CASSQRLAGGQQPYNEQFF.

This rearrangement joins TRBV5-4 to TRBJ1-2; TRBD1 agrees at 11 bases. The CDR3 has 13 residues. The germline V gene has CDR1 SGHNT and CDR2 YYREEE (reference sequence). Trimming cost V 3 bases and J 7 bases; bases outside gene matches: 2. The CDR3 spells CASSSDRGRGYTF. DNA of the CDR3: TGTGCCAGCAGCTCGGACAGGGGGCGTGGCTACACCTTC. Looking up the rest from reference TRBV5-4 and TRBJ1-2 gives the full variable domain: ETGVTQSPTHLIKTRGQQVTLRCSSQSGHNTVSWYQQALGQGPQFIFQYYREEENGRGNFPPRFSGLQFPNYSSELNVNALELDDSALYLCASSSDRGRGYTFGSGTRLTVV.

This chain joins TRBV7-2 and TRBJ1-5; D may be TRBD1 (6 bases). This CDR3 has 14 amino acids. Germline assignment: CDR1 SGHTA and CDR2 FQGNSA. V lost 7 bases, J lost 2 bases, and 12 bases lay in between. The CDR3 DNA is TGTGCCAGCAAGCAGGGGTCGGGCAATCAGCCCCAGCATTTT. It codes for CASKQGSGNQPQHF.